This paragraph covers one TCR beta chain sequence. This sample is drawn from a study of blood T cell repertoires in COVID-19. V was clipped by 4 bases and J by 5 bases; unmatched bases: 6. CDR1 and CDR2 from the germline V gene are SQVTM and ANQGSEA. CDR3 length: 14 amino acids. Clones were read by immunoSEQ multiplex PCR, and TCRdb kept only the in-frame ones, dropping some. The table lists roughly 220,000 clones, roughly 80% of them singletons. This sequence was found in a man aged 30-40 years with active or convalescent COVID-19. The chain joins TRBV29-1 to TRBJ1-4; the match to TRBD1 covers 8 bases. What was sequenced was peripheral blood. In DNA form, the CDR3 reads TGCAGCGTTGTTTCGCGACAGGGGAATGAAAAACTGTTTTTT. This encodes CSVVSRQGNEKLFF.